The present TCR beta chain was sequenced within a study of CD8 T cells in Susac syndrome (dated by TCRdb to between 2017 and 2020). Some background on the complete study: Among the sequenced Susac syndrome patients, 5 or 6 had clinically active disease and under 10 were in clinical remission. At blood withdrawal, Susac syndrome patients were either therapy-naive, taking corticosteroids (in some cases with IVIg as well), or taking IVIg alone. The study used repertoire sequencing to test whether antigen drove CD8+ T cell activation and differentiation in Susac syndrome. Clonality of the CD8+ T cell repertoire was compared between around eleven healthy donors, approximately 14 Susac syndrome patients and roughly 16 multiple sclerosis patients.

RNA was extracted using the RNeasy kit, and roughly 0.5 to 1 microgram was reverse transcribed with random hexamers. The immunoSEQ multiplex PCR assay, covering 54 Vbeta and 13 Jbeta segments, was used to amplify TCR beta CDR3 regions. PCR amplification bias was corrected using a synthetic template baseline for primer optimization and computational correction. As for the original processing: Only productive sequences were kept, with reads annotated to V, D and J genes according to IMGT and analyzed in immunoSEQ Analyzer. To calculate clonality, Shannon entropy was normalized by log2 of the number of productive unique sequences and then subtracted from one. Public and private clones were assessed among the 100 most prevalent clones of each patient and control. Clones were defined as Susac-specific if absent from the healthy and MS cohorts, from approximately 1,100 published viral clones and from other ImmuneACCESS disease sequences. TCRdb handled the public reads itself, with Q25 trimming in fastp and clone calling in MiXCR, and kept productive beta chains. A single entry per CDR3 protein holds the most common genes and DNA from its merged rows. These V and J calls rely on TCRdb rather than the paper's analysis. The sample includes some 97,000 distinct CDR3 sequences, with 95% observed a single time. 0.3% of the sample is in the top ten clones.

Peripheral blood CD8+ and CD4+ T cells from healthy donors, Susac syndrome patients and multiple sclerosis patients were profiled by high-throughput TCR beta sequencing. Recently defined diagnostic criteria for definite or probable disease were met by the Susac syndrome patients. Bulk CD8+ and CD4+ T cells were purified by magnetic negative isolation, while CD8+ TEMRA cells were enriched using FACS. Blood was collected in EDTA tubes and processed within 24 hours, with PBMCs isolated through density gradient centrifugation. PBMCs intended for TCR sequencing were cryopreserved in liquid nitrogen and were subsequently thawed in a 37 degrees C water bath. The sorted or isolated CD4+, CD8+ and CD8+ TEMRA cells reached a purity of at least 90%. The count of this clonotype is one. Its binding antigen is unknown. No base-level quality is on record; no much larger clone is a single base apart. One read amounts to weak evidence.

V sheds 1 base and J sheds 0 bases, leaving 15 bases between their ends. From the germline V gene, CDR1 is SGHDT and CDR2 is YYEEEE. Taken from cysteine to phenylalanine, the CDR3 has 17 residues. The sequence is cut down to CDR3 DNA, 51 bases in frame from base 1. General study outcomes and caveats: Sixteen and five Susac-specific public clones were found in the total CD8+ and CD8+ TEMRA repertoires, respectively. The TCR sequencing and HLA analysis was acknowledged to have included a relatively small number of individuals. CD8+ repertoires in Susac syndrome showed clonal expansion, which was highest in CD8+ TEMRA cells and was greater in clinically active patients than in remitting patients.

Sequenced: CD8+ T cells from PBMCs. This receptor was obtained from a human donor with Susac syndrome. This chain joins TRBV5-6 to TRBJ2-3; a tentative D call is TRBD2 (5 bases match). CDR3 protein: CASSLSGSRQSTDTQYF. The DNA sequence is as follows: TGTGCCAGCAGCTTGAGCGGCAGCCGGCAAAGCACAGATACGCAGTATTTT.